Given below is one T cell receptor (beta chain) in context. Some clones are missing from TCRdb's copy, which holds only in-frame ones; the method was immunoSEQ multiplex PCR. The repertoire has tens of thousands of clones, approximately 95% of them found once; the top ten carry approximately 4.3%. This sample is part of a study of T cells in tuberculosis. Study in general: In South Africa, adults with active tuberculosis were compared with IGRA-negative and latently infected IGRA-positive adolescents.

Time point defined: new active TB diagnosis, blood taken before or within 7 days of starting treatment. CDR1 SGHTS and CDR2 YDEGEE come from the germline V gene. This CDR3 has 15 residues. The junction had 7 bases not matched to a gene; V was cut back by 4 bases and J by 6 bases. The chain combines TRBV5-8 with TRBJ1-4; TRBD1 agrees at 9 bases. The source was PBMCs, collected at tuberculosis diagnosis. The receptor was isolated from an adult with tuberculosis. CDR3 DNA sequence: TGTGCCAGCAGCCCGGAGGGGACAGGGTATGAAAAACTGTTTTTT. Protein: CASSPEGTGYEKLFF. Complete variable domain (other parts from reference TRBV5-8 and TRBJ1-4): EAGVTQSPTHLIKTRGQQATLRCSPISGHTSVYWYQQALGLGLQFLLWYDEGEERNRGNFPPRFSGRQFPNYSSELNVNALELEDSALYLCASSPEGTGYEKLFFGSGTQLSVL.